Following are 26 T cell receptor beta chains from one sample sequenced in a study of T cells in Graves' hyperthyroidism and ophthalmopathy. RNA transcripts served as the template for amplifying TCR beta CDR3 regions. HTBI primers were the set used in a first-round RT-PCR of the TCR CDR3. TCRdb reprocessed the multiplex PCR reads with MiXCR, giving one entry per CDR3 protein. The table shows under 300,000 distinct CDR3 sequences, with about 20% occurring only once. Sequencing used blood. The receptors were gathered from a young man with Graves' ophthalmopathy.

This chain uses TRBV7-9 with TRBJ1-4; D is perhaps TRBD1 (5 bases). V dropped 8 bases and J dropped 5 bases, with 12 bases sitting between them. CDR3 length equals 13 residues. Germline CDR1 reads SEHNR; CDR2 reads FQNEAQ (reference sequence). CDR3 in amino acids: CASGRGWNEKLFF. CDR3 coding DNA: TGTGCCAGCGGCCGGGGCTGGAATGAAAAACTGTTTTTT.

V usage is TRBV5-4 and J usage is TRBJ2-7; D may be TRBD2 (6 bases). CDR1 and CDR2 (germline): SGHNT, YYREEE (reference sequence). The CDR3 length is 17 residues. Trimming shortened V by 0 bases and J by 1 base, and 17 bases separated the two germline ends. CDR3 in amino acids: CASSLAGGPGRSYEQYF. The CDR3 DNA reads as TGTGCCAGCAGCTTGGCCGGCGGGCCGGGGAGGTCCTACGAGCAGTACTTC.

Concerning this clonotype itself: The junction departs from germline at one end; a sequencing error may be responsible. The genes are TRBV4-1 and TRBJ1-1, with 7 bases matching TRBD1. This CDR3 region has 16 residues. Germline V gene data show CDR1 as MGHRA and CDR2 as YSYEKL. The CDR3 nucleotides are TGTGCCAGCAGCCAAACAGCGGGCAGCCAGGGGGGGAAAGCTTTCTTT. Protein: CASSQTAGSQGGKAFF.

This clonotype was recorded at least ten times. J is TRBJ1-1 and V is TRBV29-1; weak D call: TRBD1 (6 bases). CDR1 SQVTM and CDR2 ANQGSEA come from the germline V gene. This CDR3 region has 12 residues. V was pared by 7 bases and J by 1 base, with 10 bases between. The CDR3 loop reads CSGSRGNTEAFF. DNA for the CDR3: TGCAGCGGTAGCAGGGGGAACACTGAAGCTTTCTTT.

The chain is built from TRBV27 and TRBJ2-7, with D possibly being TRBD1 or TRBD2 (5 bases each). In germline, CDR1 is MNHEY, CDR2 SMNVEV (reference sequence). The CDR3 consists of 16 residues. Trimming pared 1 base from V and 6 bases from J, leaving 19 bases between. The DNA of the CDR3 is TGTGCCAGCAGTTTATTTCCCGGGGCCGGATTGGGCGAGCAGTACTTC. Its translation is CASSLFPGAGLGEQYF.

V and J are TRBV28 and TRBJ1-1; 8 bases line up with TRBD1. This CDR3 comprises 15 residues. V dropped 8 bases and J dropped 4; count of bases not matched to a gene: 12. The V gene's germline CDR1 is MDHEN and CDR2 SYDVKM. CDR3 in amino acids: CASHKQGGGSTEAFF. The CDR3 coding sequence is TGTGCCAGCCATAAACAGGGGGGCGGGAGCACTGAAGCTTTCTTT. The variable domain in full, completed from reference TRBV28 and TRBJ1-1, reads DVKVTQSSRYLVKRTGEKVFLECVQDMDHENMFWYRQDPGLGLRLIYFSYDVKMKEKGDIPEGYSVSREKKERFSLILESASTNQTSMYLCASHKQGGGSTEAFFGQGTRLTVV.

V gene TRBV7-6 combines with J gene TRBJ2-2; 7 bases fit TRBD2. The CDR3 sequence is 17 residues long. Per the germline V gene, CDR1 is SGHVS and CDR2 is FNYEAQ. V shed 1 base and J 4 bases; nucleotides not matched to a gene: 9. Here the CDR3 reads CASSLVAGEIGTGELFF. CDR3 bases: TGTGCCAGCAGCTTAGTTGCGGGAGAAATTGGCACCGGGGAGCTGTTTTTT.

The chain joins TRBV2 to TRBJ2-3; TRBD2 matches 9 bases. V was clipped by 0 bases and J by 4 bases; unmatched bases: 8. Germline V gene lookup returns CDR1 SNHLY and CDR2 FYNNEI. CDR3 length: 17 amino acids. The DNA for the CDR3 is TGTGCCAGCAGTGAAGCGCATCGGCGGGAGGGCCCAGATACGCAGTATTTT. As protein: CASSEAHRREGPDTQYF. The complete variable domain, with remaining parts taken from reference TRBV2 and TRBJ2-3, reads EPEVTQTPSHQVTQMGQEVILRCVPISNHLYFYWYRQILGQKVEFLVSFYNNEISEKSEIFDDQFSVERPDGSNFTLKIRSTKLEDSAMYFCASSEAHRREGPDTQYFGPGTRLTVL.

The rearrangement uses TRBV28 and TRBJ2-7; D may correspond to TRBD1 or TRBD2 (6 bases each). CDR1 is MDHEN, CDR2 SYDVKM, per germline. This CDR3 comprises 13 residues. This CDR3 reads CASRGGIPYEQYF. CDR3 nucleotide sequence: TGTGCATCTAGAGGGGGGATCCCTTACGAGCAGTACTTC.

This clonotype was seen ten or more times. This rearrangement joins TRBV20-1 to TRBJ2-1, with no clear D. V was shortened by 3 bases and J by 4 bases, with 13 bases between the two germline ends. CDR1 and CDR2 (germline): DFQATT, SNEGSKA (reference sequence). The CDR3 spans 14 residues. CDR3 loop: CSASPLIDYNEQFF. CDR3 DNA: TGCAGTGCTAGTCCATTAATAGATTACAATGAGCAGTTCTTC.

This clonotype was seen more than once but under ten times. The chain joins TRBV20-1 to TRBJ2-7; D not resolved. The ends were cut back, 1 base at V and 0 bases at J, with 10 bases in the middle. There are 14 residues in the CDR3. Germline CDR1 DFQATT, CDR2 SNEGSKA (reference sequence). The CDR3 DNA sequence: TGCAGTGCTAGAGGTGGCGGAAGCTCCTACGAGCAGTACTTC. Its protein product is CSARGGGSSYEQYF.

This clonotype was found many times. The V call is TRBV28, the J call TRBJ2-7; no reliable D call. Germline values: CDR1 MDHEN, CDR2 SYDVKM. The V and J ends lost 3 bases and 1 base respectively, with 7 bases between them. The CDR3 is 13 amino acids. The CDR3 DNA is TGTGCCAGCAGTTTGTGGGCATCCTACGAGCAGTACTTC. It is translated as CASSLWASYEQYF. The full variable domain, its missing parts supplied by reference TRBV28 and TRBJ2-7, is DVKVTQSSRYLVKRTGEKVFLECVQDMDHENMFWYRQDPGLGLRLIYFSYDVKMKEKGDIPEGYSVSREKKERFSLILESASTNQTSMYLCASSLWASYEQYFGPGTRLTVT.

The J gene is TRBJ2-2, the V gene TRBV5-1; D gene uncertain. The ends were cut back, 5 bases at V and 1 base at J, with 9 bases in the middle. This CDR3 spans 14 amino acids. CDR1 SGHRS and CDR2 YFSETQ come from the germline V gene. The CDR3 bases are TGCGCCAGCAGATTAAATGGGAACACCGGGGAGCTGTTTTTT. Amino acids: CASRLNGNTGELFF.

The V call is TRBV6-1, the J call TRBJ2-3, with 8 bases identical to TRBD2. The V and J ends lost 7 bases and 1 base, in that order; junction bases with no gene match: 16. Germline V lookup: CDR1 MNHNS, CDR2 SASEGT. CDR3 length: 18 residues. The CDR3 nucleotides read TGTGCCAGCACCCCCTTTGCCTTGGTAGCGGGGCGCACAGATACGCAGTATTTT. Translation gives CASTPFALVAGRTDTQYF.

The CDR3 reads CASSFGTVGNTIYF. The CDR3 DNA is TGCGCCAGCAGCTTCGGGACAGTCGGAAACACCATATATTTT. The chain recombines TRBV5-1 with TRBJ1-3; 7 bases are shared with TRBD1. V lost 2 bases, J lost 4 bases, and 3 bases stayed unmatched. Looked up from germline, CDR1 is SGHRS and CDR2 is YFSETQ. The CDR3 extends over 14 amino acids.

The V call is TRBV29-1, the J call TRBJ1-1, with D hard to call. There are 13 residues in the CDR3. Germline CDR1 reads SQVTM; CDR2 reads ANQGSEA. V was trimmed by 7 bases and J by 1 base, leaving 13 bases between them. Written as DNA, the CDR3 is TGCAGCGCCGAGGAAGGGAAGAACACTGAAGCTTTCTTT. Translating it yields CSAEEGKNTEAFF.

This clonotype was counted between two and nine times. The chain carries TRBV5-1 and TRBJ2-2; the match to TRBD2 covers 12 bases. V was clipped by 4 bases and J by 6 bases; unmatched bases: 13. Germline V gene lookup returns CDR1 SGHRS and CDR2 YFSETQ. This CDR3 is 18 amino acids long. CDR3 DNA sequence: TGCGCCAGCAGCCATTACCCCGGACTAGCGGGATTCCCCGGGGAGCTGTTTTTT. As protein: CASSHYPGLAGFPGELFF.

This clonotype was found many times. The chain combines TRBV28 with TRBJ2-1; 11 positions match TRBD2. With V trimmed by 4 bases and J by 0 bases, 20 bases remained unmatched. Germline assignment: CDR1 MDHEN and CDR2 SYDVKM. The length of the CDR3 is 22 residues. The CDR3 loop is CASSSNLYGLAGGRSSYNEQFF. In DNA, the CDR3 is TGTGCCAGCAGTTCAAACTTATACGGACTAGCGGGTGGGCGAAGCTCCTACAATGAGCAGTTCTTC.

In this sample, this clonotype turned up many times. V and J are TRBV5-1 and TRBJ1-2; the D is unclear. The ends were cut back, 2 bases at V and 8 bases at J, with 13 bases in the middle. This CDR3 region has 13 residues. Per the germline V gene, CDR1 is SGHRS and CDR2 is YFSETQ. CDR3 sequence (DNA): TGCGCCAGCAGCTTCGACAATTCGGGGGGCTACACCTTC. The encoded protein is CASSFDNSGGYTF. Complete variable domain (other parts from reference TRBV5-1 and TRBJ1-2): KAGVTQTPRYLIKTRGQQVTLSCSPISGHRSVSWYQQTPGQGLQFLFEYFSETQRNKGNFPGRFSGRQFSNSRSEMNVSTLELGDSALYLCASSFDNSGGYTFGSGTRLTVV.

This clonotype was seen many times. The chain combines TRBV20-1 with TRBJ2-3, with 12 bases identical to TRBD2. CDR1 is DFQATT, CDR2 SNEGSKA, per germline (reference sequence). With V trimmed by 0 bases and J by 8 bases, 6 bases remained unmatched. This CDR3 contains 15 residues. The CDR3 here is CSARDPSGRDSTQYF. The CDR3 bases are TGCAGTGCTAGAGATCCTAGCGGGAGGGATTCTACGCAGTATTTT.

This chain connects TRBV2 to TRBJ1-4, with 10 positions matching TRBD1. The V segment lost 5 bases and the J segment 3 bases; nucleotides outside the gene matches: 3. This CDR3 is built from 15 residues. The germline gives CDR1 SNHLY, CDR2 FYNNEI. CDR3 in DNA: TGTGCCAGCAGTCGACAGGGGGCCGCTAATGAAAAACTGTTTTTT. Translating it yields CASSRQGAANEKLFF. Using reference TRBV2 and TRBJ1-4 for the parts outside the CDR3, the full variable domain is EPEVTQTPSHQVTQMGQEVILRCVPISNHLYFYWYRQILGQKVEFLVSFYNNEISEKSEIFDDQFSVERPDGSNFTLKIRSTKLEDSAMYFCASSRQGAANEKLFFGSGTQLSVL.

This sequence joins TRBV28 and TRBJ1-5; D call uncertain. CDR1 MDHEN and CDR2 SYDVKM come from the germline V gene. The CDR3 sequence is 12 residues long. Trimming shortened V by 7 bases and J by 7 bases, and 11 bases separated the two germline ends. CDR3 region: CASTSMGQPQHF. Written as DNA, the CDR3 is TGTGCCAGCACCAGTATGGGCCAGCCCCAGCATTTT.

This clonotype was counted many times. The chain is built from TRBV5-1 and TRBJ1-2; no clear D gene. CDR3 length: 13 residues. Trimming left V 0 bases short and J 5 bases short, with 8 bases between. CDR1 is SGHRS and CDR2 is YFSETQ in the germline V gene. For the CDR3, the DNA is TGCGCCAGCAGCTTGGATGTCCCGTATGGCTACACCTTC. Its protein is CASSLDVPYGYTF.

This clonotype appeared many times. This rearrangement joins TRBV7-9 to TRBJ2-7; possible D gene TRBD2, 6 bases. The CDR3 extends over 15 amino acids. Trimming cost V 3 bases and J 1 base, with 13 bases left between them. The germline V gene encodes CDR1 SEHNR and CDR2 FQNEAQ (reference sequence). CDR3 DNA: TGTGCCAGCAGCTTTGCGGGACTGAGTTCCTACGAGCAGTACTTC. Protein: CASSFAGLSSYEQYF.

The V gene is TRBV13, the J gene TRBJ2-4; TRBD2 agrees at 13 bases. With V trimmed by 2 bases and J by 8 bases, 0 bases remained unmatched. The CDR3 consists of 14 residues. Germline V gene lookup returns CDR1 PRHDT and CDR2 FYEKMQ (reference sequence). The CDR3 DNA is TGTGCCAGCAGCTTAACTAGCGGGGGGGACATTCAGTACTTC. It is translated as CASSLTSGGDIQYF.

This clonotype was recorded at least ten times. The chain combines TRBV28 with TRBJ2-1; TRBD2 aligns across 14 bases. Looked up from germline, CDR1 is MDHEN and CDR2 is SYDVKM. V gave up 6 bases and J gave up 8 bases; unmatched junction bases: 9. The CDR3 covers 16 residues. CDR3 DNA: TGTGCCAGCAGCGGGACTAGCGGGAGATTCGGCTATGAGCAGTTCTTC. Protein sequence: CASSGTSGRFGYEQFF.